A selection of T cell receptor beta chains follows, all from one sample in a study of a mutant IDH1 vaccine in newly diagnosed glioma. No antigen is known for these receptors. TCRdb's copy holds only in-frame clones and misses some; the assay was immunoSEQ multiplex PCR. Seen here are about 44,000 clones, approximately 90% observed once, and the top ten hold 3.9%. Sequenced here: PBMCs, sampled from a glioma patient whose treatment included an IDH1 peptide vaccine. The receptors shown here come from a man aged 50-59 years with glioma. CDR3s include the opening cysteine and the closing phenylalanine or tryptophan. A D gene is named only where the DNA matches it firmly. Part of the rows lack a size; the others show once, few, many or a class for expanded clones.

clone size	D gene	V gene	J gene	CDR3 protein	CDR3 DNA
NA	NA	TRBV7-9	TRBJ1-3	CASRSTGTANSGNTIYF	TGTGCCAGCAGGTCTACCGGGACCGCAAACTCTGGAAACACCATATATTTT
once	NA	TRBV4-2	TRBJ1-1	CASSQGGRRAEAFF	TGTGCCAGCAGCCAAGGAGGGAGGCGCGCTGAAGCTTTCTTT
NA	NA	TRBV6-6	TRBJ1-1	CASSPGGGTTEAFF	TGTGCCAGCAGTCCCGGGGGGGGGACGACTGAAGCTTTCTTT
NA	NA	TRBV11-3	TRBJ2-4	CASSLDPRNIQYF	TGTGCCAGCAGCTTAGATCCAAGAAACATTCAGTACTTC
NA	TRBD1	TRBV19	TRBJ1-1	CASRLGQGIEAFF	TGTGCCAGTAGATTGGGACAGGGCATAGAAGCTTTCTTT
NA	NA	TRBV7-3	TRBJ2-2	CASSPYGVNGELFF	TGTGCCAGCAGCCCGTATGGGGTAAACGGGGAGCTGTTTTTT
NA	NA	TRBV11-2	TRBJ1-4	CASSFRGAIGEKLFF	TGTGCCAGCAGCTTTAGGGGGGCGATAGGGGAAAAACTGTTTTTT
NA	NA	TRBV29-1	TRBJ2-7	CSASIGTYEQYF	TGCAGCGCTAGTATTGGGACCTACGAGCAGTACTTC
NA	NA	TRBV6-5	TRBJ1-3	CASSLQVGDTIYF	TGTGCCAGCAGTTTACAGGTCGGAGACACCATATATTTT
NA	NA	TRBV5-5	TRBJ2-7	CASSFTPGSPYEQYF	TGTGCCAGCAGCTTCACCCCAGGTTCTCCCTACGAGCAGTACTTC
NA	NA	TRBV29-1	TRBJ2-7	CSVTDNSYEQYF	TGCAGCGTTACGGACAATTCCTACGAGCAGTACTTC
NA	NA	TRBV18	TRBJ2-7	CASSRAETYEQYF	TGTGCCAGCTCACGGGCGGAGACCTACGAGCAGTACTTC
once	NA	TRBV28	TRBJ2-5	CASSKTGRGDEETQYF	TGTGCCAGCAGTAAGACAGGGAGGGGGGATGAGGAGACCCAGTACTTC
NA	NA	TRBV10-3	TRBJ2-1	CAISLTGGGYNEQFF	TGTGCCATCAGTTTAACAGGGGGAGGGTACAATGAGCAGTTCTTC
NA	TRBD2	TRBV18	TRBJ2-4	CASSPLAGTAKNIQYF	TGTGCCAGCTCACCGCTAGCGGGAACAGCCAAAAACATTCAGTACTTC
NA	NA	TRBV2	TRBJ1-2	CASSELGRNYGYTF	TGTGCCAGCAGTGAATTGGGCAGAAACTATGGCTACACCTTC
NA	NA	TRBV2	TRBJ1-5	CASSGSGSARHVYQPQHF	TGTGCCAGCAGTGGGTCGGGGTCCGCCCGACATGTTTATCAGCCCCAGCATTTT
once	NA	TRBV4-1	TRBJ1-6	CASSQRNTDNSPLHF	TGCGCCAGCAGCCAACGCAACACCGATAATTCACCCCTCCACTTT
NA	NA	TRBV29-1	TRBJ2-7	CSVVGGLYEQYF	TGCAGCGTGGTCGGGGGGCTCTACGAGCAGTACTTC
NA	TRBD2	TRBV4-1	TRBJ2-5	CASSQAGSGGPQETQYF	TGCGCCAGCAGCCAAGCTGGTAGCGGGGGCCCCCAAGAGACCCAGTACTTC
NA	NA	TRBV30	TRBJ1-4	CAWRPGWANEKLFF	TGTGCCTGGAGGCCGGGATGGGCTAATGAAAAACTGTTTTTT
NA	NA	TRBV10-3	TRBJ1-2	CAIGIGGDYGYTF	TGTGCCATCGGGATAGGAGGGGACTATGGCTACACCTTC